This TCR beta chain stems from a study of blood T cell repertoires in COVID-19. Study-wide background: COVID-19 samples, acute and convalescent, were from the United States, Italy and Spain. Sources were T cells, B-cell-depleted T cells, or PBMCs; the material itself was cDNA or gDNA.

The CDR3 runs 16 residues. From germline, CDR1 is LGHNA and CDR2 YNFKEQ. Germline trimming cut 3 bases from V and 2 bases from J; bases unmatched to any gene: 5. Assay: immunoSEQ multiplex PCR; the TCRdb copy retains only in-frame clones and omits some. Among fewer than 250,000 clones listed, approximately 80% were seen once. Recruited during active infection, patients (from Seattle) were subsequently followed longitudinally. This sequence was found in a woman aged 80 or over with COVID-19, enrolled during active disease. The genes are TRBV4-2 and TRBJ1-3; 9 nucleotides match TRBD1. Material for sequencing was peripheral blood. The CDR3 region has the DNA TGTGCCAGCAGCCAGCAACAGGGGGCTCCTGGAAACACCATATATTTT. Its translation: CASSQQQGAPGNTIYF.